This T cell receptor beta chain was recorded in a study of T cells in Graves' hyperthyroidism and ophthalmopathy. The source material, RNA transcripts, was used to amplify TCR beta CDR3 regions. When the TCR CDR3 underwent first-round RT-PCR, the HTBI primer set was used. TCRdb reprocessed the multiplex PCR reads with MiXCR, giving one entry per CDR3 protein. The sample shows about 640,000 distinct CDR3 sequences, less than 25% of them seen only once. The study's findings and limits: Most expanded thyroid clonotypes above 0.001 also appeared in blood. It was a median about 7.1 months before onset that the model predicted ophthalmopathy.

V was pared by 4 bases and J by 1 base, with 10 bases between. The CDR3 length is 13 residues. Germline CDR1 and CDR2: DFQATT and SNEGSKA (reference sequence). At least 3 on the Clinical Activity Score was recorded for ophthalmopathy patients, who also had NOSPECS grade at least 4 and duration under 3 months. Every diagnosis used clinical symptoms, serum thyroxine and TRAb, thyroid ultrasound and orbital computed tomography. This clonotype has a handful of counts. As yet, its antigen is unknown. The gene calls are TRBV20-1 and TRBJ1-1, with D perhaps matching TRBD1 (5 bases). Sequenced input: blood. This receptor was obtained from a man aged 30-40 years with Graves' ophthalmopathy. CDR3 sequence (DNA): TGCAGTGCTAAAAGGGACCGGAACACTGAAGCTTTCTTT. It is translated as CSAKRDRNTEAFF.